These 13 T cell receptor beta chains originate from one sample sequenced in a study of T cell responses to AZD1222 COVID-19 vaccine. The protocol was immunoSEQ multiplex PCR, while the TCRdb copy is restricted to in-frame clones and leaves out a portion. The sample consists of more than 150,000 clones, about nine tenths of them appearing once. Sequences were derived from peripheral blood, sampled 28 days after the second AZD1222 dose. The receptors come from an adult who received the AZD1222 COVID-19 vaccine.

The gene calls are TRBV21-1 and TRBJ2-1; the table assigns TRBD2, which was not confirmed against the DNA. TRBV21-1 is noted as a pseudogene. The CDR3 totals 17 residues. The CDR3 reads CASSKAEREASHNEQFF. The CDR3 DNA reads TGTGCCAGCAGCAAAGCTGAGCGGGAGGCCAGTCACAATGAGCAGTTCTTC.

The chain combines TRBV4-2 with TRBJ2-5, with D possibly matching TRBD2 (6 bases). V was pared by 0 bases and J by 4 bases, with 9 bases between. This CDR3 is 14 amino acids long. Germline CDR1 and CDR2: LGHNA and YNFKEQ. CDR3 sequence reads: CASSQERERETQYF. CDR3 DNA: TGTGCCAGCAGCCAAGAACGGGAGAGAGAGACCCAGTACTTC.

CDR3 DNA sequence: TGTGCCATCAGTGAAGGACTAGCGGGCCCCTACAATGAGCAGTTCTTC. Translated, it gives CAISEGLAGPYNEQFF. This sequence joins TRBV10-3 and TRBJ2-1, with 11 bases matching TRBD2. CDR1 and CDR2 (germline): ENHRY, SYGVKD. This CDR3 is 16 amino acids long. V shed 3 bases and J 2 bases; nucleotides not matched to a gene: 3.

V is TRBV7-2 and J is TRBJ1-1, with D perhaps TRBD1 (5 bases). Germline lookup yields CDR1 SGHTA and CDR2 FQGNSA. V dropped 5 bases and J dropped 5 bases, with 15 bases sitting between them. The CDR3 spans 14 residues. In nucleotides, the CDR3 is TGTGCCAGCAGCCCCGGGGCCCGGGAAACTGAAGCTTTCTTT. Translation gives CASSPGARETEAFF.

The chain is built from TRBV6-5 and TRBJ1-6; D might be TRBD1 (5 bases). V gave up 6 bases and J gave up 14 bases, with 11 bases separating them. Per the germline V gene, CDR1 is MNHEY and CDR2 is SVGAGI. The CDR3 loop spans 11 amino acids. CDR3 loop: CASRSGYSLHF. The CDR3 nucleotides read TGTGCCAGCAGGTCAGGGTATTCCCTCCACTTT.

This chain connects TRBV18 to TRBJ2-7, with TRBD1 matching 7 bases. After removal of 0 bases from V and 0 bases from J, the junction contained 2 bases not matched to a gene. Germline CDR1 and CDR2: KGHSH and LQKENI. This CDR3 comprises 15 residues. CDR3 sequence: CASSPPGTVSYEQYF. DNA for the CDR3: TGTGCCAGCTCACCACCCGGGACAGTCTCCTACGAGCAGTACTTC.

A single count supports this clone. The gene calls are TRBV19 and TRBJ1-2; no clear D gene. CDR3 length: 11 amino acids. CDR1 LNHDA and CDR2 SQIVND come from the germline V gene (reference sequence). The V gene lost 7 bases and the J gene lost 4 bases, with 7 bases spanning the gap. CDR3 region: CASTGRYGYTF. DNA for the CDR3: TGTGCCAGTACGGGCCGCTATGGCTACACCTTC.

V is TRBV19 and J is TRBJ1-5, with D hard to call. V shed 0 bases and J shed 3 bases, with 9 bases lying between them. CDR1 and CDR2 (germline): LNHDA, SQIVND (reference sequence). The CDR3 length is 15 residues. This chain's CDR3 is CASSIDQTPNQPQHF. In DNA, the CDR3 is TGTGCCAGTAGTATAGATCAAACCCCCAATCAGCCCCAGCATTTT. Using reference TRBV19 and TRBJ1-5 for the parts outside the CDR3, the full variable domain is DGGITQSPKYLFRKEGQNVTLSCEQNLNHDAMYWYRQDPGQGLRLIYYSQIVNDFQKGDIAEGYSVSREKKESFPLTVTSAQKNPTAFYLCASSIDQTPNQPQHFGDGTRLSIL.

The J gene is TRBJ2-1, the V gene TRBV27; the match to TRBD1 covers 7 bases. The germline gives CDR1 MNHEY, CDR2 SMNVEV (reference sequence). The V and J ends lost 5 bases and 3 bases, in that order; junction bases with no gene match: 7. This CDR3 has 15 residues. This chain's CDR3 is CASSTGTEVYNEQFF. The DNA of the CDR3 is TGTGCCAGCAGTACCGGGACAGAAGTCTACAATGAGCAGTTCTTC.

The chain joins TRBV3-1 (or the pseudogene TRBV3-2) to TRBJ2-7; the match to TRBD2 covers 8 bases. Germline trimming cut 3 bases from V and 0 bases from J; bases unmatched to any gene: 7. This CDR3 region has 16 residues. Germline V gene sequence: CDR1 LGHDT, CDR2 YNNKEL (reference sequence). The DNA of the CDR3 is TGTGCCAGCAGCCAGCTACTAGCGGTGTTCTCCTACGAGCAGTACTTC. It codes for CASSQLLAVFSYEQYF.

This rearrangement joins TRBV11-2 to TRBJ2-7; D may be TRBD1 (6 bases). The V end lost 0 bases, the J end lost 2 bases, and 20 bases lay between the germline ends. This CDR3 comprises 18 residues. Germline V gene sequence: CDR1 SGHAT, CDR2 FQNNGV. CDR3 bases: TGTGCCAGCAGCTTAGATCTTATAGGGGGATCGTTAACCTACGAGCAGTACTTC. Its translation: CASSLDLIGGSLTYEQYF.

The rearrangement uses TRBV5-4 and TRBJ1-6, with no clear D. In germline, CDR1 is SGHNT, CDR2 YYREEE (reference sequence). CDR3 length: 19 amino acids. Deletions cut 0 bases from V and 0 bases from J, with 16 bases between. The CDR3 DNA reads as TGTGCCAGCAGCTTGGGAGTGGGGAGTCCCAGCTCCTATAATTCACCCCTCCACTTT. Translating gives CASSLGVGSPSSYNSPLHF. Full variable domain (remainder filled in from reference TRBV5-4 and TRBJ1-6): ETGVTQSPTHLIKTRGQQVTLRCSSQSGHNTVSWYQQALGQGPQFIFQYYREEENGRGNFPPRFSGLQFPNYSSELNVNALELDDSALYLCASSLGVGSPSSYNSPLHFGNGTRLTVT.

The chain links TRBV4-3 to TRBJ1-2, with D maybe TRBD1 (6 bases). Germline V CDR1 and CDR2: LGHNA, YSLEER. This CDR3 has 15 amino acids. V was trimmed by 1 base and J by 7 bases, leaving 16 bases between them. CDR3 in DNA: TGCGCCAGCAGCCAAGGAGTTCAACAGGGCTCTGGCTACACCTTC. The encoded protein is CASSQGVQQGSGYTF.